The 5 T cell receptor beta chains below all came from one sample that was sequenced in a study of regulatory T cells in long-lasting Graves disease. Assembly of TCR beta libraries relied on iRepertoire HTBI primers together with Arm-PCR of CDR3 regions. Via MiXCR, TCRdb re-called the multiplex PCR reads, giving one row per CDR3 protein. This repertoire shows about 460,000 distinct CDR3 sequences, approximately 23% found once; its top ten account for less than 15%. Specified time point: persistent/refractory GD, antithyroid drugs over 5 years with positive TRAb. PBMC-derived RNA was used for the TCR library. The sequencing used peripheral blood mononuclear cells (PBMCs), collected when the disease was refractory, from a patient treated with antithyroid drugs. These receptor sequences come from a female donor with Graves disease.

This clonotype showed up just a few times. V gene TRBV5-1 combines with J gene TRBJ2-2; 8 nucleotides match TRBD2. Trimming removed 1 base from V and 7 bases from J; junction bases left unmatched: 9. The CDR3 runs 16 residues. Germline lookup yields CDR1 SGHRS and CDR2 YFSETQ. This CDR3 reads CASSLSAGGANGELFF. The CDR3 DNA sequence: TGCGCCAGCAGCTTGTCGGCGGGAGGTGCGAACGGGGAGCTGTTTTTT.

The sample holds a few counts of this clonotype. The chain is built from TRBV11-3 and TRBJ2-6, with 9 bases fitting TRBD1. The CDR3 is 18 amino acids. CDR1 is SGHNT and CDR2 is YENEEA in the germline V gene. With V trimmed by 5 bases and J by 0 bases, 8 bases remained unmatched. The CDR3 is CASSLRTGDLSGANVLTF. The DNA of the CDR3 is TGTGCCAGCAGCCTCAGGACAGGGGACCTCTCTGGGGCCAACGTCCTGACTTTC.

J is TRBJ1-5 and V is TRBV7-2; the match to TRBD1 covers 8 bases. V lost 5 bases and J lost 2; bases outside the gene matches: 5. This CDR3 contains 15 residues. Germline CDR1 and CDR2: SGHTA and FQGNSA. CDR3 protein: CASSAGGAGNQPQHF. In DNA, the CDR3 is TGTGCCAGCAGCGCAGGGGGCGCAGGCAATCAGCCCCAGCATTTT.

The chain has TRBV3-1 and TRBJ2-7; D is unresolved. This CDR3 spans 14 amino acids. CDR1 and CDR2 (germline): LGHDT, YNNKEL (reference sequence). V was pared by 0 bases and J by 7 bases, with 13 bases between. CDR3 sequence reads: CASSQDWAIYEQYF. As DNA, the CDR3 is TGTGCCAGCAGCCAAGATTGGGCTATCTATGAGCAGTACTTC.

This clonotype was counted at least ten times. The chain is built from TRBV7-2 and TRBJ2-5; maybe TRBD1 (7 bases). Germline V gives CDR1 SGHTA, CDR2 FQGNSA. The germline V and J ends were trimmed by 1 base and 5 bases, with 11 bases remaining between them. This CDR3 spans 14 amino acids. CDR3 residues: CASSLGTGGETQYF. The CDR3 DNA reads TGTGCCAGCAGCTTAGGGACAGGAGGGGAGACCCAGTACTTC.